This T cell receptor (beta chain) originates from a study of shared clonotypes between healthy human individuals. Notes on the study in general: Specimens sampled were limited to blood, with tissue repertoires likely differing. It was expected that sequencing depth would affect clonotype sharing among donors.

Trimming stripped 4 bases from V and 1 base from J, with 14 bases between. CDR3 size: 15 residues. Germline assignment: CDR1 SGHRS and CDR2 YFSETQ. In the case of this clone: Its antigen is unidentified.

The run depth of the assay was deep. Per the study methods: ImmunoSEQ supplied junction-only sequences lacking quality scores, so filtering was different. Using immunoSEQ multiplex PCR, the repertoire was profiled, and TCRdb retains in-frame clones only, with some absent. The DNA gave D and trimming, while V, J and clone size come from that table. The sample has 500,000 to 650,000 clones, around 80% seen once. The sequenced material came from PBMCs. This TCR was sampled from a woman in her forties in good health. Some clones in this sample may be carry-over from other donors' samples. The V gene is TRBV5-1, the J gene TRBJ1-2, with D tentatively TRBD1 (6 bases). The CDR3 spells CASSPRGGLNYGYTF. The DNA of the CDR3 is TGCGCCAGCAGCCCCCGGGGGGGGCTTAACTATGGCTACACCTTC.